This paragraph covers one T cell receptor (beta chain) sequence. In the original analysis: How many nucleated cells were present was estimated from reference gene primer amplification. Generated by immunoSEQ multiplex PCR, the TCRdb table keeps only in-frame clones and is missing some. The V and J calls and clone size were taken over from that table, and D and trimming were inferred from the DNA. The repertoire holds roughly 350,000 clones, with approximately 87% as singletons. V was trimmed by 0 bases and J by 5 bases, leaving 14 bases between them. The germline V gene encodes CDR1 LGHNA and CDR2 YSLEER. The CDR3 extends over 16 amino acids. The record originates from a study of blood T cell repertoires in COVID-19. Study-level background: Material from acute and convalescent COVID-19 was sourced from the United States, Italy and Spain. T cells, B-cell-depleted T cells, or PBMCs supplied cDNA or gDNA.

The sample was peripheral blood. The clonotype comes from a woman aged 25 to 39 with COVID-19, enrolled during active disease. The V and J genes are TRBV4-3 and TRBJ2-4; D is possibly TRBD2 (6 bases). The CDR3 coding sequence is TGCGCCAGCAGCCAAGATGCAGCCGGGAGCCAAAACATTCAGTACTTC. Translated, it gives CASSQDAAGSQNIQYF.